Shown below are 18 T cell receptor beta chains from a single sample sequenced in a study of beta chain features in type 1 diabetes. The entirety of the isolated RNA underwent reverse transcription, so expressed TCRB transcripts were sequenced. Repertoires were generated with immunoSEQ multiplex PCR, while TCRdb's copy carries only in-frame clones and drops some. The table has about 450,000 clones, roughly 11% seen once. Source material: naive CD4+ T cells from blood. All receptors come from a woman aged 18-30 years in good health.

This clone has at least ten counts. The rearrangement uses TRBV7-9 and TRBJ2-1; D call uncertain. V was clipped by 5 bases and J by 9 bases, with 11 bases between them. The CDR3 is 12 amino acids. Per germline, CDR1 SEHNR and CDR2 FQNEAQ (reference sequence). The CDR3 DNA follows: TGTGCCAGCAGCAATACCATGGGTGAGCAGTTCTTC. Its translation: CASSNTMGEQFF.

This clone was seen a few times. V is TRBV7-2 and J is TRBJ1-6; 7 nucleotides match TRBD1. The junction had 0 bases not matched to a gene; V was cut back by 2 bases and J by 5 bases. The CDR3 length is 14 residues. Germline V gene lookup returns CDR1 SGHTA and CDR2 FQGNSA. This CDR3 is CASSLTGDNSPLHF. The CDR3 bases are TGTGCCAGCAGCTTAACAGGGGATAATTCACCCCTCCACTTT.

This clone was picked up a small number of times. Other DNA sequences from this sample encode an identical CDR3 as well. The rearrangement uses TRBV15 and TRBJ2-5; D uncertain. CDR1 LNHNV and CDR2 YYDKDF come from the germline V gene (reference sequence). V was pared by 0 bases and J by 5 bases, with 4 bases between. The CDR3 consists of 12 residues. The CDR3 DNA sequence: TGTGCCACCAGCAGAGAGAGGGAGACCCAGTACTTC. It yields the protein CATSRERETQYF.

The chain is built from TRBV11-3 and TRBJ2-3; D is unclear. Trimming removed 1 base from V and 1 base from J, with 6 bases in between. The CDR3 loop spans 14 amino acids. CDR1 and CDR2 from the germline V gene are SGHNT and YENEEA. CDR3 nucleotide sequence: TGTGCCAGCAGCTTAGGGGCAGGCACAGATACGCAGTATTTT. It yields the protein CASSLGAGTDTQYF. The complete variable domain, with remaining parts taken from reference TRBV11-3 and TRBJ2-3, reads EAGVVQSPRYKIIEKKQPVAFWCNPISGHNTLYWYLQNLGQGPELLIRYENEEAVDDSQLPKDRFSAERLKGVDSTLKIQPAELGDSAVYLCASSLGAGTDTQYFGPGTRLTVL.

V and J are TRBV7-2 and TRBJ2-1; 8 bases agree with TRBD1. Germline V gene sequence: CDR1 SGHTA, CDR2 FQGNSA. The CDR3 is made up of 16 amino acids. Unmatched junction bases numbered 14, after V lost 4 bases and J lost 9 bases. The CDR3 here is CASSYQRTQGASEQFF. In nucleotides, the CDR3 is TGTGCCAGCAGCTATCAGAGGACCCAGGGGGCGAGTGAGCAGTTCTTC.

This clone was counted a few times. The V call is TRBV20-1, the J call TRBJ2-7; TRBD1 matches 10 bases. The CDR3 sequence is 11 residues long. CDR1 is DFQATT and CDR2 is SNEGSKA in the germline V gene (reference sequence). This CDR3 is CSASFDRGLVV. Here the CDR3 DNA reads TGCAGTGCTAGTTTCGACAGGGGGCTTGTCGTC.

This clone has just a few counts. The V call is TRBV4-2, the J call TRBJ2-1, with a possible D match to TRBD2 (5 bases). This CDR3 comprises 14 residues. V was pared by 3 bases and J by 3 bases, with 9 bases between. Germline V gene lookup returns CDR1 LGHNA and CDR2 YNFKEQ. CDR3 sequence: CASSQIRDYNEQFF. CDR3 sequence (DNA): TGTGCCAGCAGCCAGATCCGGGACTACAATGAGCAGTTCTTC.

The rearrangement links TRBV9 to TRBJ1-3, with 7 bases aligning to TRBD1. The germline gives CDR1 SGDLS, CDR2 YYNGEE. V shed 3 bases and J 2 bases; nucleotides not matched to a gene: 11. This CDR3 is built from 17 residues. Here the CDR3 reads CASSARLGTVAGNTIYF. The CDR3 nucleotides are TGTGCCAGCAGCGCGCGGCTGGGGACAGTGGCTGGAAACACCATATATTTT.

The chain joins TRBV2 to TRBJ2-7, with D perhaps TRBD2 (6 bases). The germline V and J ends were trimmed by 1 base and 7 bases, with 11 bases remaining between them. The CDR3 runs to 13 residues. CDR1 and CDR2 from the germline V gene are SNHLY and FYNNEI. CDR3 residues: CASSEERAGEQYV. The CDR3 DNA sequence: TGTGCCAGCAGTGAAGAGCGGGCGGGGGAGCAGTACGTC.

The genes are TRBV29-1 and TRBJ1-1, with D hard to call. The CDR3 consists of 12 residues. Germline values: CDR1 SQVTM, CDR2 ANQGSEA. With 4 bases removed from V and 0 bases from J, the gap between germline ends came to 6 bases. The CDR3 bases are TGCAGCGTTGCATCGGTGAACACTGAAGCTTTCTTT. It codes for CSVASVNTEAFF.

The chain joins TRBV7-8 to TRBJ2-2; D gene unclear. This CDR3 has 17 amino acids. Germline CDR1 reads SGHVS; CDR2 reads FQNEAQ. V lost 4 bases to trimming and J lost 5 bases, with 20 bases between them. The CDR3 protein is CASSSRGALSFTGELFF. Written as DNA, the CDR3 is TGTGCCAGCAGCTCCCGCGGAGCGTTATCCTTTACCGGGGAGCTGTTTTTT.

This clone showed up just a few times. The CDR3: CASSQVMGAYNEQFF. The DNA for the CDR3 is TGTGCCAGCAGCCAAGTAATGGGTGCCTACAATGAGCAGTTCTTC. The chain links TRBV14 to TRBJ2-1; D uncertain. The CDR3 consists of 15 residues. Germline-derived CDR1 and CDR2 are SGHDN and FVKESK. With 1 base removed from V and 2 bases from J, the gap between germline ends came to 9 bases.

CDR3 bases: TGTGCCAGCAGTGAGTGGAACTATGGCTACACCTTC. This translates into CASSEWNYGYTF. The chain is built from TRBV2 and TRBJ1-2; the D is unclear. The V end was cut by 3 bases, the J end by 2 bases, with 4 bases between. This CDR3 is 12 amino acids long. The germline gives CDR1 SNHLY, CDR2 FYNNEI.

V gene TRBV14 combines with J gene TRBJ1-2, with a tentative D call TRBD1 (5 bases). The CDR3 contains 16 residues. V shed 4 bases and J shed 3 bases, with 18 bases lying between them. CDR1 SGHDN and CDR2 FVKESK come from the germline V gene. As DNA, the CDR3 is TGTGCCAGCAGCCGTACCGTCGGGGCGCGGGACTATGGCTACACCTTC. It is translated as CASSRTVGARDYGYTF.

V and J are TRBV19 and TRBJ2-5; TRBD1 matches 8 bases. With 4 bases clipped from V and 6 bases from J, the junction kept 7 bases outside the gene matches. Per the germline V gene, CDR1 is LNHDA and CDR2 is SQIVND (reference sequence). This CDR3 has 14 residues. The CDR3 nucleotides read TGTGCCAGTAGTACGGACAGGGCCCTGAAGACCCAGTACTTC. This translates into CASSTDRALKTQYF.

The rearrangement uses TRBV29-1 and TRBJ2-1, with D perhaps matching TRBD1 (6 bases). Germline lookup yields CDR1 SQVTM and CDR2 ANQGSEA. The CDR3 runs to 11 residues. CDR3 residues: CTISRGNEQFF. In nucleotides, the CDR3 is TGCACCATTAGCAGGGGCAATGAGCAGTTCTTC.

This clone was found a few times. This chain connects TRBV9 to TRBJ2-2; TRBD1 matches at 9 bases. This CDR3 spans 14 amino acids. V shed 2 bases and J 7 bases; nucleotides not matched to a gene: 3. Germline CDR1 and CDR2: SGDLS and YYNGEE. CDR3 amino acids: CASSVGQGGGELFF. The CDR3 coding sequence is TGTGCCAGCAGCGTGGGACAGGGAGGCGGGGAGCTGTTTTTT.

The rearrangement links TRBV28 to TRBJ1-3, with no clear D. The CDR3 spans 14 residues. CDR1 and CDR2 from the germline V gene are MDHEN and SYDVKM. The germline V and J ends were trimmed by 2 bases and 1 base, with 6 bases remaining between them. This chain's CDR3 is CASSLPESGNTIYF. CDR3 coding DNA: TGTGCCAGCAGTTTACCTGAGTCTGGAAACACCATATATTTT. The full variable domain, rest sourced from reference TRBV28 and TRBJ1-3, is DVKVTQSSRYLVKRTGEKVFLECVQDMDHENMFWYRQDPGLGLRLIYFSYDVKMKEKGDIPEGYSVSREKKERFSLILESASTNQTSMYLCASSLPESGNTIYFGEGSWLTVV.